The T cell receptor (beta chain) under discussion was sequenced for a study of CXCR3-negative and CXCR3-positive naive CD8 T cells. Study at large: Cumulative TRB read yield was roughly 130 million, averaging about 1.5 +/- 0.3 million per library.

This CDR3 has 15 residues. Germline V CDR1 and CDR2: MDHEN, SYDVKM. cDNA libraries for TRB were generated by 5' RACE incorporating UMI labels. TCRdb reprocessed the 5' RACE reads, with one entry per CDR3 protein and no DNA. Its table records over 100,000 distinct CDR3 sequences. As regards this clonotype: The antigen is undetermined.

Study observations and caveats: Partly lower CXCR3 expression followed cryopreservation, and most assays relied on fresh PBMCs. For memory CD8+ cells diversity was much lower, but both naive subsets had comparably high diversity.

This chain uses TRBV28 with TRBJ2-5; the TCRdb D gene call, TRBD1, has no DNA to confirm it. Sequenced material: naive CXCR3- CD8+ T cells from blood. Subset here: CD45RO-CCR7+CD27+CD95- naive CD8+ T cells lacking CXCR3 (TNR3-). This receptor was taken from a human donor in good health. Some clones in this sample may be carry-over from other donors' samples. CDR3 residues: CATVLGDKIQETQYF.